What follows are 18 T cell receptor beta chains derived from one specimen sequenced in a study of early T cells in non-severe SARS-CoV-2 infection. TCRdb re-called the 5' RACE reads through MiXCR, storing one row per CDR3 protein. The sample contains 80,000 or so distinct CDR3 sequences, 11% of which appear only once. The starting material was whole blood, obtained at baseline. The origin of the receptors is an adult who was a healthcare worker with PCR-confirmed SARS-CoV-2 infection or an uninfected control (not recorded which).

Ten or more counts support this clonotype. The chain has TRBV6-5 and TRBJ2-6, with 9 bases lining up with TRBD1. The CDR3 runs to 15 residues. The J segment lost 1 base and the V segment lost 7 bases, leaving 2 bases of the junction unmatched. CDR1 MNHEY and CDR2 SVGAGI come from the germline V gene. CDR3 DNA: TGTGCCAGCAAGACAGGGGGTTCTGGGGCCAACGTCCTGACTTTC. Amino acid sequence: CASKTGGSGANVLTF.

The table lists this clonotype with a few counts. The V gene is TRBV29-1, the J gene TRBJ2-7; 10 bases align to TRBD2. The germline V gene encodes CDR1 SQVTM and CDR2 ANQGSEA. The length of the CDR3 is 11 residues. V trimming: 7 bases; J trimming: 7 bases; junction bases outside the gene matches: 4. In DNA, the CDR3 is TGCAGCGCAGTAGCGGGGGGTGAGCAGTACTTC. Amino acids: CSAVAGGEQYF.

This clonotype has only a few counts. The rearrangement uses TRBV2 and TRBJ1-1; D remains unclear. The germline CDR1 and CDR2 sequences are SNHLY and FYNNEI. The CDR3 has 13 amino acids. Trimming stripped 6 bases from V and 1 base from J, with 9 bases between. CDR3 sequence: CASSEHRNTEAFF. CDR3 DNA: TGTGCCAGCAGCGAACATAGGAACACTGAAGCTTTCTTT.

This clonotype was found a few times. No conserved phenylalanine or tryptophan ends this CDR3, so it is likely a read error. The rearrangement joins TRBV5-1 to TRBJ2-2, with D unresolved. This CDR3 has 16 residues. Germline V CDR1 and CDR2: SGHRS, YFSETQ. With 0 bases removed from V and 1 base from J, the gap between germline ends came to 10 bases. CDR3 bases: TGCGCCAGCAGCTTGGATCCTCGGGTGAACACCGGGGAGCTGTTTCTT. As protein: CASSLDPRVNTGELFL.

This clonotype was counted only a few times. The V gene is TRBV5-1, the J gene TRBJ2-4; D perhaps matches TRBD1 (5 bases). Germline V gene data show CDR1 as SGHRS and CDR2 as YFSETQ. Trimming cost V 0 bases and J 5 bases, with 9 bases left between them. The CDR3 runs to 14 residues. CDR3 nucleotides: TGCGCCAGCAGCTTGGGCAGGGAAGAAAACATTCAGTACTTC. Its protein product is CASSLGREENIQYF.

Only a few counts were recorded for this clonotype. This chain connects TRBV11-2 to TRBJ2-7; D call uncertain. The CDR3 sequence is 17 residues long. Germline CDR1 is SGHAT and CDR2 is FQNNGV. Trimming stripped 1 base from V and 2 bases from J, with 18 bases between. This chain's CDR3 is CASSLVGNIVGTYEQYF. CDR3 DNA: TGTGCCAGCAGCTTAGTCGGTAACATTGTGGGAACCTACGAGCAGTACTTC. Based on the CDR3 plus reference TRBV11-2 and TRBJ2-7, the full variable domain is EAGVAQSPRYKIIEKRQSVAFWCNPISGHATLYWYQQILGQGPKLLIQFQNNGVVDDSQLPKDRFSAERLKGVDSTLKIQPAKLEDSAVYLCASSLVGNIVGTYEQYFGPGTRLTVT.

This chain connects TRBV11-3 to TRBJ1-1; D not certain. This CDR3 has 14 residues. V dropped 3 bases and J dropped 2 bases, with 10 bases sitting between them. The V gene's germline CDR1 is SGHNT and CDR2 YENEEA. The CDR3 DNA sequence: TGTGCCAGCAGCTTGGGCGGACGTAACACTGAAGCTTTCTTT. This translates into CASSLGGRNTEAFF.

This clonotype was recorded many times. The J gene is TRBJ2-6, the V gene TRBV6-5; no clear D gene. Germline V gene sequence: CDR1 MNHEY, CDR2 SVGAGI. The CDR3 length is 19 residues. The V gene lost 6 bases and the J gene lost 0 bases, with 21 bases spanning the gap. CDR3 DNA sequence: TGTGCCAGCAGAAGGGCCGGGCCTTCCTCACTCTCTGGGGCCAACGTCCTGACTTTC. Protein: CASRRAGPSSLSGANVLTF.

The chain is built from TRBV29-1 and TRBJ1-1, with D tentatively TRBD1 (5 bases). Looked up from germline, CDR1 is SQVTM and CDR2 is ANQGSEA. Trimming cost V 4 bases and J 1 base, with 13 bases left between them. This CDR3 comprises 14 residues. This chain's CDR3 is CSVGPVGENTEAFF. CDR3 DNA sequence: TGCAGCGTTGGCCCCGTAGGGGAGAACACTGAAGCTTTCTTT.

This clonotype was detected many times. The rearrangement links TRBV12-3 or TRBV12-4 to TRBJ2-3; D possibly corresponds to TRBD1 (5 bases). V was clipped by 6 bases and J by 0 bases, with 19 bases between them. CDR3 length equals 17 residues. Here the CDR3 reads CASSPRQGGSSTDTQYF. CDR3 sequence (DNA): TGTGCCAGCAGCCCCAGGCAGGGTGGGTCGAGCACAGATACGCAGTATTTT.

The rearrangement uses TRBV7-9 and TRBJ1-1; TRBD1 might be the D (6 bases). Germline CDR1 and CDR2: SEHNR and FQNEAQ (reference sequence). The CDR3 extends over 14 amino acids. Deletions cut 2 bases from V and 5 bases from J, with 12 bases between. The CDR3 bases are TGTGCCAGCAGCTTAAGGGGGGACGAGACTGAAGCTTTCTTT. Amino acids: CASSLRGDETEAFF.

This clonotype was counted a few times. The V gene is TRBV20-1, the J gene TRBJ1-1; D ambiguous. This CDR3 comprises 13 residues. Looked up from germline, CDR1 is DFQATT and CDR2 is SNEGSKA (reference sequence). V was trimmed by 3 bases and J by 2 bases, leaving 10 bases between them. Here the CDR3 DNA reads TGCAGTGCTAGGTCGGGGAAAAACACTGAAGCTTTCTTT. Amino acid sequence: CSARSGKNTEAFF.

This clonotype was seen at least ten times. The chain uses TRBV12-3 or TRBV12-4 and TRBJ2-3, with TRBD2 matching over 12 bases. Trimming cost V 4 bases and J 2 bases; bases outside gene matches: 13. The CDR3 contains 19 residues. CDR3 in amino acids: CASSSRASGGAVATDTQYF. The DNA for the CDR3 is TGTGCCAGCAGTTCCCGGGCTAGCGGGGGGGCCGTGGCCACAGATACGCAGTATTTT.

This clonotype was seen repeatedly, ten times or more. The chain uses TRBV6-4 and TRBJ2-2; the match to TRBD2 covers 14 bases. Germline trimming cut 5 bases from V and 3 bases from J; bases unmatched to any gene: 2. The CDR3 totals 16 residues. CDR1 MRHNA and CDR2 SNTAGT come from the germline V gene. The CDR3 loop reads CASSPGLAGDTGELFF. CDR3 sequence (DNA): TGTGCCAGCAGTCCGGGACTAGCGGGGGACACCGGGGAGCTGTTTTTT.

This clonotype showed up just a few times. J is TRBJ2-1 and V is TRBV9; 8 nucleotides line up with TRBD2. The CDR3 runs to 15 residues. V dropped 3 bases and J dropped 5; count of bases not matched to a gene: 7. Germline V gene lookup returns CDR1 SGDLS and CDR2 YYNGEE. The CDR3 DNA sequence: TGTGCCAGCAGCGAAAATAGCGGGGCCAACAATGAGCAGTTCTTC. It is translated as CASSENSGANNEQFF.

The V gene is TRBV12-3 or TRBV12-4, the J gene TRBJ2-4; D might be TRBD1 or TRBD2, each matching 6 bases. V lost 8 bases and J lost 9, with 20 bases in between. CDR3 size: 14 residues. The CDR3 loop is CASSMARGVVIQYF. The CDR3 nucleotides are TGTGCCAGCTCGATGGCGAGGGGGGTGGTCATTCAGTACTTC.

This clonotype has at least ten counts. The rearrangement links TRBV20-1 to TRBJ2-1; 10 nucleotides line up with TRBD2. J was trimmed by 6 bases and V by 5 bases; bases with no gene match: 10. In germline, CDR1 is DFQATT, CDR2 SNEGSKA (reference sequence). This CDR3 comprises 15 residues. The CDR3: CSAQKLAGIANEQFF. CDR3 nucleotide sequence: TGCAGTGCTCAAAAACTAGCGGGGATAGCCAATGAGCAGTTCTTC.

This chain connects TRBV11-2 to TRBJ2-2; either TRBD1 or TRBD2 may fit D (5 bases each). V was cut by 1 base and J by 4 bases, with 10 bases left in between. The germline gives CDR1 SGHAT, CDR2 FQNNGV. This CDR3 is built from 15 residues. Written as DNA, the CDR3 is TGTGCCAGCAGCTTAGTGGGGGTGATCACCGGGGAGCTGTTTTTT. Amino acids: CASSLVGVITGELFF.